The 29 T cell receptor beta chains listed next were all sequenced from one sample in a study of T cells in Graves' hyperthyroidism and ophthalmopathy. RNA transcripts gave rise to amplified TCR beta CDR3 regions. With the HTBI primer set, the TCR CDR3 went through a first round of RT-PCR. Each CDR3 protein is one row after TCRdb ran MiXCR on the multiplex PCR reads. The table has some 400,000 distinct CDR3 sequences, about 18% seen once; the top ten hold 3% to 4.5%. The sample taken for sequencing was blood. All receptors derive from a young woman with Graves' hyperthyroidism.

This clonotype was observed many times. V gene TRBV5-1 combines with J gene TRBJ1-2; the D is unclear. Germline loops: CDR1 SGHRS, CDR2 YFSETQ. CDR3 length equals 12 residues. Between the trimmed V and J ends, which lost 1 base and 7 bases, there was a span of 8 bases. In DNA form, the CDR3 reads TGCGCCAGCAGCTTGTATTCCCGTGGCTACACCTTC. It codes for CASSLYSRGYTF.

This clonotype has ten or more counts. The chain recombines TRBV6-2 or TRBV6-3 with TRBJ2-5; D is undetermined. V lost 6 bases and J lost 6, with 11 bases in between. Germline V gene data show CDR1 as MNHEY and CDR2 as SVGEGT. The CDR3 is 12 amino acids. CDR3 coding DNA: TGTGCCAGCAGGACTGTGTCCCAGACCCAGTACTTC. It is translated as CASRTVSQTQYF.

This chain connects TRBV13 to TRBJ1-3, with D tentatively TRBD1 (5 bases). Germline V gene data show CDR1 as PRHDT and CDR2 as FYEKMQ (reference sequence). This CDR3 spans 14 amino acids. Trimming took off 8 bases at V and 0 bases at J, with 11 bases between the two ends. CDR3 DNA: TGTGCCAGCGGGGACTCCTACTCTGGAAACACCATATATTTT. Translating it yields CASGDSYSGNTIYF.

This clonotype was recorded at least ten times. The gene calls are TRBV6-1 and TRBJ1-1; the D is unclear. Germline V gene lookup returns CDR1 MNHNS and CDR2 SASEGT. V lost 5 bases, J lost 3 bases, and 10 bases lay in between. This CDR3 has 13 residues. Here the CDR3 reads CASSLGYDTEAFF. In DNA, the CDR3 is TGTGCCAGCAGTCTGGGATATGACACTGAAGCTTTCTTT.

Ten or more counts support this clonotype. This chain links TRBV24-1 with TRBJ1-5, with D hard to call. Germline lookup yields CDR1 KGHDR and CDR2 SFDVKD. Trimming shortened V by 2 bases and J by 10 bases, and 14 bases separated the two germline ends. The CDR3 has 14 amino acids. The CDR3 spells CATSDYWGSGPQHF. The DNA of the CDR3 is TGTGCCACCAGTGATTACTGGGGTTCAGGACCCCAGCATTTT.

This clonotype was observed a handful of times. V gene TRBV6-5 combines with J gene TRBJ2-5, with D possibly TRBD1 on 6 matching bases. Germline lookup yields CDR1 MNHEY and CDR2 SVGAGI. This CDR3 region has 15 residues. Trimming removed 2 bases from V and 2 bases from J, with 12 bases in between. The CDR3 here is CASSYVSQGQETQYF. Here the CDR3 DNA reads TGTGCCAGCAGTTACGTTTCGCAGGGGCAAGAGACCCAGTACTTC.

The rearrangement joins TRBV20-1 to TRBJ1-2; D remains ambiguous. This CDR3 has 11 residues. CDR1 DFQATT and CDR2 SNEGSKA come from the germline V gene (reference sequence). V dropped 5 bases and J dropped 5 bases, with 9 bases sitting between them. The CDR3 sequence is CSALTLYGYTF. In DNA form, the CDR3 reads TGCAGTGCTCTAACATTATATGGCTACACCTTC.

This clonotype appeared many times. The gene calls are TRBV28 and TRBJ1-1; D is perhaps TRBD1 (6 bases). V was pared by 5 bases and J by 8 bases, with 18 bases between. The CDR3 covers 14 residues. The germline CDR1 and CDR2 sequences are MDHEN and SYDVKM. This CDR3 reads CASSGTKGLVEAFF. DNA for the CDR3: TGTGCCAGCAGTGGGACAAAGGGTCTTGTAGAAGCTTTCTTT. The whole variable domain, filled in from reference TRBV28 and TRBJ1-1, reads DVKVTQSSRYLVKRTGEKVFLECVQDMDHENMFWYRQDPGLGLRLIYFSYDVKMKEKGDIPEGYSVSREKKERFSLILESASTNQTSMYLCASSGTKGLVEAFFGQGTRLTVV.

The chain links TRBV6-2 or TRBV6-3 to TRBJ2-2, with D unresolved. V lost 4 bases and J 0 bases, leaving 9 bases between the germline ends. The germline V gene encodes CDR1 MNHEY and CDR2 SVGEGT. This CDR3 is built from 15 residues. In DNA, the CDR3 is TGTGCCAGCAGTTTACTGGGAACGAACACCGGGGAGCTGTTTTTT. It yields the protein CASSLLGTNTGELFF.

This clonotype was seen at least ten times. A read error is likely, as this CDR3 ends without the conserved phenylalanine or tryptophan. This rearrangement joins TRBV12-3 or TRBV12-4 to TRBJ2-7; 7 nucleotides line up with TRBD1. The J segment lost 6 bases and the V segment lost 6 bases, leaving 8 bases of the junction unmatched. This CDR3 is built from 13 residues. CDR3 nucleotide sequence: TGTGCCAGCAGGGAGGACAGGACCGGCGAGCAGTACCTC. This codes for CASREDRTGEQYL.

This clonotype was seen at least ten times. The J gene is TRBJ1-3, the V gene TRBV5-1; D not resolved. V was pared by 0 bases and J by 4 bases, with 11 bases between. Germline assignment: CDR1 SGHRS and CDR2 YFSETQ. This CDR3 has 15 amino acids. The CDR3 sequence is CASSLVASGGNTIYF. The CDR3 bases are TGCGCCAGCAGCTTGGTTGCGTCGGGAGGAAACACCATATATTTT.

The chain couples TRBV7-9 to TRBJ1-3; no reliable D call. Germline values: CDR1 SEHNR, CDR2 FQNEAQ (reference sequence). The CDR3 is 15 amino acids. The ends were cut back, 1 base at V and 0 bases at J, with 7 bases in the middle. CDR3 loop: CASSLVAGSGNTIYF. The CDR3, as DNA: TGTGCCAGCAGCTTAGTCGCAGGCTCTGGAAACACCATATATTTT.

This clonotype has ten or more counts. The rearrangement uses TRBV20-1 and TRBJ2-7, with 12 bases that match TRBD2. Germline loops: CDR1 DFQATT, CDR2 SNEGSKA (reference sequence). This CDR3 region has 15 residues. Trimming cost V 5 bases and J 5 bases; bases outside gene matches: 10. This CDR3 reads CSAPSGGALVNEQYF. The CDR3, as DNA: TGCAGTGCTCCTAGCGGGGGGGCCCTGGTAAACGAGCAGTACTTC.

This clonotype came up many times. CDR3 bases: TGCAGCGTTGAACCGCGAATCCAAGAGACCCAGTACTTC. The encoded protein is CSVEPRIQETQYF. This chain connects TRBV29-1 to TRBJ2-5; D remains unclear. The CDR3 consists of 13 residues. Germline lookup yields CDR1 SQVTM and CDR2 ANQGSEA. The V gene lost 2 bases and the J gene lost 1 base, with 8 bases spanning the gap.

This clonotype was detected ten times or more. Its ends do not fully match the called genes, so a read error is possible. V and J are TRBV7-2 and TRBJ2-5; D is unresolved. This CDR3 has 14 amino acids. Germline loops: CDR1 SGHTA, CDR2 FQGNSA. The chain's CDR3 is CASNLGPYQETQYF. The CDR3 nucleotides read TGTGCCAGCAACTTAGGTCCGTACCAAGAGACCCAGTACTTC.

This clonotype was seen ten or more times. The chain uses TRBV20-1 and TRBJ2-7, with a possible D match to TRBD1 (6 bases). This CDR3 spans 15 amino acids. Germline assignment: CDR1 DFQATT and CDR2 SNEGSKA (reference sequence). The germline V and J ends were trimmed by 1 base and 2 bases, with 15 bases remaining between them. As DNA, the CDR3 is TGCAGTGCTAGAGTGAGGGGGTTCAGAACCTACGAGCAGTACTTC. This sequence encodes CSARVRGFRTYEQYF.

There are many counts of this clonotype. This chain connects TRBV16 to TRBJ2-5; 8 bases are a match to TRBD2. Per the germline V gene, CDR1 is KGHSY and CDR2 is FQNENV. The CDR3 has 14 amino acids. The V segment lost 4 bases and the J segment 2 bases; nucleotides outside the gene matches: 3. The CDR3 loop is CASSRGLAQETQYF. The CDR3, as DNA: TGTGCCAGCAGCCGAGGACTAGCACAAGAGACCCAGTACTTC.

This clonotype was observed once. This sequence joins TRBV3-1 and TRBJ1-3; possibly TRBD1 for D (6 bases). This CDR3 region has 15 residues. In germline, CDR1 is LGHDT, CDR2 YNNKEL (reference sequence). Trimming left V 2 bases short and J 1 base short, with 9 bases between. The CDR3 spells CASSQRDISGNTIYF. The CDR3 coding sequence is TGTGCCAGCAGCCAACGGGACATATCTGGAAACACCATATATTTT.

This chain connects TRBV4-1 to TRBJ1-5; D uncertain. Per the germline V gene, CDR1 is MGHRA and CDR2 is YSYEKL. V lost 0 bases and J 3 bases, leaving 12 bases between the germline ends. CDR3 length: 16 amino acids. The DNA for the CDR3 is TGCGCCAGCAGCCAAGAGTATCAGCGAATCAATCAGCCCCAGCATTTT. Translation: CASSQEYQRINQPQHF.

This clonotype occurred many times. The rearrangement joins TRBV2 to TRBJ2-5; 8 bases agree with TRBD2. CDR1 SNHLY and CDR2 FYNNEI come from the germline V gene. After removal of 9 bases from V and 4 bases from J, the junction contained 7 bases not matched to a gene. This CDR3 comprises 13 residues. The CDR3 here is CARSGGLGETQYF. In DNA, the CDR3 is TGTGCCAGGAGCGGGGGACTGGGAGAGACCCAGTACTTC.

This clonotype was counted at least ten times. The CDR3 DNA is TGTGCCAGCAGTGAAGCGAGCGGGGGGATGGAGACCCAGTACTTC. This codes for CASSEASGGMETQYF. The chain recombines TRBV6-1 with TRBJ2-5, with 9 bases fitting TRBD2. Germline V gives CDR1 MNHNS, CDR2 SASEGT. CDR3 length: 15 residues. J gave up 5 bases and V 0 bases, and 4 bases lay outside the gene matches.

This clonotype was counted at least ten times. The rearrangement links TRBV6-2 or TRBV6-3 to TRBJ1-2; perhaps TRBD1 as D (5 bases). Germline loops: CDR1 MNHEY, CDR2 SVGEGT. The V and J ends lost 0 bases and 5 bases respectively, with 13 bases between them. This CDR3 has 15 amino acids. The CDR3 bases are TGTGCCAGCAGTTACTCGGCGGGGACTGTTTATGGCTACACCTTC. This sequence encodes CASSYSAGTVYGYTF.

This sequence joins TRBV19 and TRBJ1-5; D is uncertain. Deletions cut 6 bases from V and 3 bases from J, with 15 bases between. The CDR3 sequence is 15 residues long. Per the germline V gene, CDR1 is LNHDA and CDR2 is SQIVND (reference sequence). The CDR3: CASSKTPGPNQPQHF. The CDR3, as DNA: TGTGCCAGTAGCAAAACGCCGGGCCCCAATCAGCCCCAGCATTTT.

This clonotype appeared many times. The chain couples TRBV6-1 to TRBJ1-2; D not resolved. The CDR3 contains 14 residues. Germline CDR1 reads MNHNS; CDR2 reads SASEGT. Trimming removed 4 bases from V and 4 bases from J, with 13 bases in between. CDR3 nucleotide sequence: TGTGCCAGCAGTGTAGGACTACATTCCTATGGCTACACCTTC. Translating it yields CASSVGLHSYGYTF.

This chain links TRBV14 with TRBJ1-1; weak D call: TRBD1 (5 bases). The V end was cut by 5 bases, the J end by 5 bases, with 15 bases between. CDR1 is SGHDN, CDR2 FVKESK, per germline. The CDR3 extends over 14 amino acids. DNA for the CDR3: TGTGCCAGCAGCGAAACGCAGGGTTATACTGAAGCTTTCTTT. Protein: CASSETQGYTEAFF. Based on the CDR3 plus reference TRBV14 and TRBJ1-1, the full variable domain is EAGVTQFPSHSVIEKGQTVTLRCDPISGHDNLYWYRRVMGKEIKFLLHFVKESKQDESGMPNNRFLAERTGGTYSTLKVQPAELEDSGVYFCASSETQGYTEAFFGQGTRLTVV.

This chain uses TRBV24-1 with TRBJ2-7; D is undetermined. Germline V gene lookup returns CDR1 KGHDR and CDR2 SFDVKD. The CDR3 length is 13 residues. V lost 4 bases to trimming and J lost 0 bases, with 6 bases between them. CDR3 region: CATSDPNSYEQYF. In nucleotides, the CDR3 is TGTGCCACCAGTGACCCTAACTCCTACGAGCAGTACTTC.

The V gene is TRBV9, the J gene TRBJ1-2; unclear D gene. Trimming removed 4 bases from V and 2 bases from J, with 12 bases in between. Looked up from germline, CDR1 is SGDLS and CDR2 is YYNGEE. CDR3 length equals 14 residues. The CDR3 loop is CASSSQRTNYGYTF. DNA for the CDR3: TGTGCCAGCAGCAGTCAGCGAACCAACTATGGCTACACCTTC.

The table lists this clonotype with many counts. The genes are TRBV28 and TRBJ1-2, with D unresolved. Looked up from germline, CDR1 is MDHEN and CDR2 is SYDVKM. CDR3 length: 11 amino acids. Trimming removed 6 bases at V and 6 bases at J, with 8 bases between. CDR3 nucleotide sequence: TGTGCCAGCAGCCGAAACCATGGCTACACCTTC. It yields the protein CASSRNHGYTF.

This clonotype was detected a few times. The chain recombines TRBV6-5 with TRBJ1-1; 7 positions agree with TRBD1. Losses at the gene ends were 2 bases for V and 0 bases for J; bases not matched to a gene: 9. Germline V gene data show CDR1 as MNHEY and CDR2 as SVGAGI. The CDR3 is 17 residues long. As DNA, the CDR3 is TGTGCCAGCAGTTACAAAAGGGGACAGATATTGAACACTGAAGCTTTCTTT. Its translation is CASSYKRGQILNTEAFF.